Only a few counts were recorded for the clone carrying this T cell receptor beta chain. Its antigen remains unidentified. Trimming removed 5 bases at V and 2 bases at J, with 6 bases between. CDR3 length: 13 amino acids. From germline, CDR1 is MNHNY and CDR2 SVGAGI (reference sequence). The record originates from a study of response to subunit inactivated influenza vaccine. Study conclusions and caveats: The study's authors posited that every seasonal influenza vaccination enlists few new T cells.

TCRdb independently ran MiXCR on the RT-PCR reads; one entry per CDR3 protein. This sample has around 200,000 distinct CDR3 sequences; about 12% occur once, and the top ten carry 25% to 30%. These sequences were also reported in another study, on T cells expressing NK-cell markers. This second study notes: As the method of synthesis, 5'RACE template switching with UMIs yielded TCR beta cDNA.

The receptor comes from a man aged 50 to 60 who received an inactivated influenza vaccine. V is TRBV6-6 and J is TRBJ2-2; no firm D call. This specimen was CD8+ T cells sorted from PBMCs, taken less than 13 days after vaccination. The chain's CDR3 is CASSNGNTGELFF. DNA for the CDR3: TGTGCCAGCAGTAACGGAAACACCGGGGAGCTGTTTTTT.